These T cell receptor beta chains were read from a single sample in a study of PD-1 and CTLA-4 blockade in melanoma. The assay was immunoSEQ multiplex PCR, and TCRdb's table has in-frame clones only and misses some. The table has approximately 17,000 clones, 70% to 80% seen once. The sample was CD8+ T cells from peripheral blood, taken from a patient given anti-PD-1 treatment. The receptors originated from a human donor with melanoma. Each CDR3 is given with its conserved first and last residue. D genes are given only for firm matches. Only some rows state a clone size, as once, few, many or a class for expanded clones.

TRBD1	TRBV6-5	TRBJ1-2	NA	TGTGCCAGCAGGGGACAGGGGCAGTATGGCTACACCTTC	CASRGQGQYGYTF
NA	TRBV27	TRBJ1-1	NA	TGTGCCAGCAGTTTTGGAGATCCCCGGCAAGAAGCTTTCTTT	CASSFGDPRQEAFF
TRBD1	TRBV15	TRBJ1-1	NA	TGTGCCACCAGCAGAGGCCGACAGGGAACTGAAGCTTTCTTT	CATSRGRQGTEAFF
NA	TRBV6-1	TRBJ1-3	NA	TGTGCCAGCAGTTATCTGGGGGCTGGAAACACCATATATTTT	CASSYLGAGNTIYF
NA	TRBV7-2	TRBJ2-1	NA	TGTGCCAGCAGCTTAGCAAACAGGGAGCGCTACAATGAGCAGTTCTTC	CASSLANRERYNEQFF
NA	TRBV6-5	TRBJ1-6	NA	TGTGCCAGCAGTTCGCTAGATAATTCACCCCTCCACTTT	CASSSLDNSPLHF
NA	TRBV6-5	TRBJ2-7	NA	TGTGCCAGCAGCTCAGGGAAGGGGCCCTCCGGTGAGCAGTACTTC	CASSSGKGPSGEQYF
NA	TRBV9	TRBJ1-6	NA	TGTGCCAGCAGCGTAAGTTCAGGGACCGGTGGGTCACCCCTCCACTTT	CASSVSSGTGGSPLHF
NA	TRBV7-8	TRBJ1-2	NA	TGTGCCAGCAGCTTAGAGGGGGGGTATGGCTACACCTTC	CASSLEGGYGYTF
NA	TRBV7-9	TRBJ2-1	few	TGTGCCAGCAGCCCCCAAAGCGAGGTCGATGAGCAGTTCTTC	CASSPQSEVDEQFF
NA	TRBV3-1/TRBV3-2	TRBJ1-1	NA	TGTGCCAGCAGCCCGGGGATAGGAGGTGTCACTGAAGCTTTCTTT	CASSPGIGGVTEAFF
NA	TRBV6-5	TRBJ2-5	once	TGTGCCAGCAGTTACTCGATGGGGGTAGAGACCCAGTACTTC	CASSYSMGVETQYF
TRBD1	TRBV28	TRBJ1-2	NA	TGTGCCAGCAGTAACTACAGGGGGGATGGCTACACCTTC	CASSNYRGDGYTF
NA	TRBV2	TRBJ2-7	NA	TGTGCCCTTAGTGGACAGTACTTTTCCTACGAGCAGTACTTC	CALSGQYFSYEQYF
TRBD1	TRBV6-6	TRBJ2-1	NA	TGTGCCAGCAGCCCGGGACAGGGGGCGTACAATGAGCAGTTCTTC	CASSPGQGAYNEQFF
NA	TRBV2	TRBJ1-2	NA	TGTGCCAGCAGTGAAGCTTCCCCGGGGGGCTACACCTTC	CASSEASPGGYTF
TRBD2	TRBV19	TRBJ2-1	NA	TGTGCCAGTAGTATAACAGCGGGAGGTTACAATGAGCAGTTCTTC	CASSITAGGYNEQFF
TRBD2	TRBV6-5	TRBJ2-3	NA	TGTGCCAGCAGTTACGTCGGAGGGGAGGGTGATACGCAGTATTTT	CASSYVGGEGDTQYF
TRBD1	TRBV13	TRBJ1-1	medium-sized	TGTGCCAGCAGCTCCCAGAACAGGGGCGCCACTGAAGCTTTCTTT	CASSSQNRGATEAFF
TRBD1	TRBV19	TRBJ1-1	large	TGTGCCAGTAGTATAGAAGGAGGACAGGAGAACACTGAAGCTTTCTTT	CASSIEGGQENTEAFF
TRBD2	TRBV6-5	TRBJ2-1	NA	TGTGCCAGCAGTTACGGGGGGGTCCTTGAGCAGTTCTTC	CASSYGGVLEQFF
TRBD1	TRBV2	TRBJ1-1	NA	TGTGCCAGCCGTGAAAGGGGGCGCGGGAGTGAAGCTTTCTTT	CASRERGRGSEAFF
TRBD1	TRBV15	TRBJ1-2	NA	TGTGCCACCAGCGGGCGGACAGGGGGCATCGTCTATGGCTACACCTTC	CATSGRTGGIVYGYTF
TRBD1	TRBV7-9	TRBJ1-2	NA	TGTGCCAGCAGCTTAGGCGACAGGGGCGTTCAGGGCTACACCTTC	CASSLGDRGVQGYTF
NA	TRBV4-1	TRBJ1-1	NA	TGCGCCAGCAGCCAAGAAATGCGGGCTGAAGCTTTCTTT	CASSQEMRAEAFF
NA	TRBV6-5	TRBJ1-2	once	TGTGCCAGCAGTTCGGAGGGCGGGGGCTACACCTTC	CASSSEGGGYTF
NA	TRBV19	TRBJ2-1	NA	TGTGCCAGTACACCCGGGTCCTACAATGAGCAGTTCTTC	CASTPGSYNEQFF
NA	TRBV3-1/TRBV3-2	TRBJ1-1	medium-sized	TGTGCCAGCAGCCAGGGTGGGGGGGGAGCTTTCTTT	CASSQGGGGAFF
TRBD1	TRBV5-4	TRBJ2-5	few	TGTGCCAGCAGCTTGGCCAAGGCGGACAGGGAAGGAGAGACCCAGTACTTC	CASSLAKADREGETQYF
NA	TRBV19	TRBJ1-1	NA	TGTGCCAGTAGTTACTCATCCACGTCACGACTGAACACTGAAGCTTTCTTT	CASSYSSTSRLNTEAFF
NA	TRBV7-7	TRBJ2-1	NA	TGTGCCAGCAGCTTGTCTACTAGCAGTGGGGATGAGCAGTTCTTC	CASSLSTSSGDEQFF
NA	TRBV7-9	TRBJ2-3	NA	TGTGCCAGCAGCTTAGCGCAGGGGTCTAGCACAGATACGCAGTATTTT	CASSLAQGSSTDTQYF
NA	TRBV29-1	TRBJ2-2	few	TGCAGCGTTGAAGACCCAGTAACTCCCGGGGAGCTGTTTTTT	CSVEDPVTPGELFF
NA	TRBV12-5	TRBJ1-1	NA	TGTGCTAGTGACAACTACAAGGACACTGAAGCTTTCTTT	CASDNYKDTEAFF
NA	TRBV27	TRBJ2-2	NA	TGTGCCAGCAGCTTCCCGGGACACTACACCGGGGAGCTGTTTTTT	CASSFPGHYTGELFF
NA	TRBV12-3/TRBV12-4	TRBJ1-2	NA	TGTGCCAGCAGTACCGACGGATATGGCTACACCTTC	CASSTDGYGYTF
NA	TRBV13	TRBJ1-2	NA	TGTGCCAGCAGCTTAGGGGTCGCAGGGGCCTATGGCTACACCTTC	CASSLGVAGAYGYTF
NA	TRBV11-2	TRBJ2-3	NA	TGTGCCAGCAGCCCGACGACAGCCGTCGAGAGGTATTTT	CASSPTTAVERYF
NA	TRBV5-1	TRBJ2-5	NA	TGCGCCAGCAGCTTGGCAGAGACCCAGTACTTC	CASSLAETQYF
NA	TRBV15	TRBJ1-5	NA	TGTGCCACCAGCAGAGGGGGGGGAGGTCAGCCCCAGCATTTT	CATSRGGGGQPQHF
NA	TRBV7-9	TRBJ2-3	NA	TGTGCCAGCAGCCACCTCGACTACGTAACGCAGTATTTT	CASSHLDYVTQYF
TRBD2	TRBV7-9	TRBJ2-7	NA	TGTGCCAGCAGCTGGACTAGCGGGAGATCTAGCGAGCAGTACTTC	CASSWTSGRSSEQYF